The clone carrying this T cell receptor (beta chain) was counted a few times. Its target is not known. This sample stems from a study of fetal regulatory T cell absence and autoimmunity. Broader study findings: The oligoclonal enrichment was interpreted as supporting antigen-driven pancreatic autoimmunity before birth in IPEX syndrome.

Profiling relied on immunoSEQ multiplex PCR, and the TCRdb table lists in-frame clones only, not all of them. In the table there are more than 85,000 clones, about 78% of which are singletons. The junction had 12 bases not matched to a gene; V was cut back by 2 bases and J by 0 bases. Germline V gene data show CDR1 as MNHEY and CDR2 as SMNVEV (reference sequence). This CDR3 has 18 residues. Sample: pancreas tissue. The J gene is TRBJ2-7, the V gene TRBV27, with 8 bases lining up with TRBD1. The receptor was derived from a male donor with IPEX syndrome. As DNA, the CDR3 is TGTGCCAGCAGTTTAAGGACGGGGACAGGACACTTCTCCTACGAGCAGTACTTC. As protein: CASSLRTGTGHFSYEQYF.